The clone carrying this T cell receptor beta chain has ten or more counts. Its antigen is unknown. J was trimmed by 5 bases and V by 1 base; bases with no gene match: 7. CDR1 and CDR2 from the germline V gene are KGHDR and SFDVKD. This CDR3 has 16 residues. This sample was included in a study of CD8 T cells in ankylosing spondylitis. Using its own MiXCR run on the 5' RACE reads, TCRdb lists one record per CDR3 protein. Of fewer than 200,000 distinct CDR3 sequences listed, about 20% are singletons. Study outcomes and limitations: Earlier authors reported some of these motif variants in reactive arthritis synovial fluid and blood. Matched synovial fluid from ankylosing spondylitis patients was reported to be enriched for disease-linked clones. Disease-linked clones had a CD8+ phenotype and relatively low frequency in peripheral blood.

The chain uses TRBV24-1 and TRBJ2-5; 9 bases fit TRBD2. The origin of this receptor is a male donor aged 10-29 years with ankylosing spondylitis or in good health (not recorded which). The material sequenced was blood, either unsorted or a sorted T cell fraction (not recorded which). Here the CDR3 reads CATSDFGVAGAETQYF. DNA of the CDR3: TGTGCCACCAGTGATTTTGGAGTAGCGGGAGCGGAGACCCAGTACTTC.